This TCR beta chain was identified during a study of radiotherapy plus CTLA-4 blockade in lung cancer. TCRdb's table, derived via immunoSEQ multiplex PCR, lists solely in-frame clones and lacks some. Of tens of thousands of clones detected, about 80% appear once; the ten largest clones hold 8.5% to 10%. CDR3 length: 16 residues. Sequenced here: peripheral blood, sampled from a patient treated with radiotherapy plus ipilimumab. This chain connects TRBV12-2 to TRBJ2-2; the table's D call, TRBD2, has no DNA check behind it. TRBV12-2 is assigned pseudogene status. This TCR was sampled from a human donor with non-small cell lung cancer who had a complete response to radiotherapy plus ipilimumab. CDR3 protein: CASHLGREENTGELFF. The CDR3 nucleotides are TGTGCAAGCCATTTGGGGCGGGAGGAAAACACCGGGGAGCTGTTTTTT.